This is a list of T cell receptor beta chains from one sample in a study of control samples from healthy donors and cancer patients. Libraries were prepared by immunoSEQ multiplex PCR; TCRdb keeps only in-frame clonotypes and omits some of them. The data hold some 220,000 clones, with roughly 94% observed a single time. Sequencing was carried out using blood. The origin of the receptors is a man aged 45-65 years in good health. Both conserved end residues are part of each CDR3. D genes are given only for firm matches. Clone size is given for some rows only: seen once, a few or many times, or a class if the clone is expanded.

size: once
D: .
J: TRBJ2-4
V: TRBV5-1
CDR3: CASSVGNIQYF
DNA: TGCGCCAGCAGCGTGGGGAACATTCAGTACTTC

size: .
D: .
J: TRBJ1-1
V: TRBV18
CDR3: CASSPTGSVELRSTEAFF
DNA: TGTGCCAGCTCGCCCACGGGGAGTGTTGAGCTCCGGAGCACTGAAGCTTTCTTT

size: .
D: .
J: TRBJ2-3
V: TRBV3-1/TRBV3-2
CDR3: CASTLTSGGETQYF
DNA: TGTGCCAGTACCCTGACATCCGGCGGGGAGACGCAGTATTTT

size: .
D: TRBD2
J: TRBJ2-1
V: TRBV6-6
CDR3: CASSYSRGGRNEQFF
DNA: TGTGCCAGCAGTTACTCGCGCGGGGGGCGGAATGAGCAGTTCTTC

size: .
D: TRBD2
J: TRBJ2-5
V: TRBV2
CDR3: CASSLISGGEETQYF
DNA: TGTGCCAGCAGTCTTATTAGCGGGGGTGAAGAGACCCAGTACTTC

size: .
D: .
J: TRBJ2-2
V: TRBV18
CDR3: CASLGAIIQNTGELFF
DNA: TGTGCCAGCTTGGGGGCCATTATACAGAACACCGGGGAGCTGTTTTTT

size: .
D: TRBD1
J: TRBJ1-1
V: TRBV28
CDR3: CASSLTVRGLKAFF
DNA: TGTGCCAGCAGTTTAACTGTAAGGGGGCTTAAAGCTTTCTTT

size: .
D: .
J: TRBJ2-2
V: TRBV7-8
CDR3: CASCPIFRGTGGRDTGELFF
DNA: TGTGCCAGCTGTCCCATCTTCCGGGGGACCGGGGGCAGGGACACCGGGGAGCTGTTTTTT

size: .
D: .
J: TRBJ1-4
V: TRBV5-6
CDR3: CASSHDRISEKLFF
DNA: TGTGCCAGCAGCCATGACAGGATAAGTGAAAAACTGTTTTTT

size: .
D: .
J: TRBJ2-1
V: TRBV27
CDR3: CASSHAIYNEQFF
DNA: TGTGCCAGCAGTCACGCCATTTACAATGAGCAGTTCTTC

size: .
D: TRBD2
J: TRBJ2-1
V: TRBV5-1
CDR3: CASSPLAGGPYNEQFF
DNA: TGCGCCAGCAGCCCATTAGCGGGGGGGCCCTACAATGAGCAGTTCTTC

size: .
D: TRBD2
J: TRBJ2-3
V: TRBV6-1
CDR3: CASSELAGGLTDTQYF
DNA: TGTGCCAGCAGTGAACTAGCGGGGGGCCTCACAGATACGCAGTATTTT

size: .
D: .
J: TRBJ1-5
V: TRBV19
CDR3: CASSIGYSEVGNQPQHF
DNA: TGTGCCAGTAGTATAGGGTACAGTGAGGTGGGCAATCAGCCCCAGCATTTT

size: .
D: .
J: TRBJ1-1
V: TRBV2
CDR3: CASSPQLERTEAFF
DNA: TGTGCCAGCAGTCCCCAACTGGAAAGAACTGAAGCTTTCTTT

size: .
D: .
J: TRBJ1-1
V: TRBV11-1
CDR3: CASSLTQGWNTEAFF
DNA: TGTGCCAGCAGCTTGACCCAGGGATGGAACACTGAAGCTTTCTTT

size: .
D: .
J: TRBJ1-1
V: TRBV15
CDR3: CATSREEGRHTEAFF
DNA: TGTGCCACCAGCAGAGAGGAGGGGCGGCACACTGAAGCTTTCTTT

size: .
D: .
J: TRBJ2-3
V: TRBV7-7
CDR3: CASSFQGNTDTQYF
DNA: TGTGCTAGCAGCTTTCAGGGGAATACAGATACGCAGTATTTT

size: .
D: TRBD1
J: TRBJ2-7
V: TRBV27
CDR3: CASSRTGYEQYF
DNA: TGTGCCAGCAGCCGGACAGGCTACGAGCAGTACTTC

size: once
D: TRBD1
J: TRBJ1-1
V: TRBV20-1
CDR3: CSASVKAGTGVTEAFF
DNA: TGCAGTGCTAGTGTTAAAGCCGGGACAGGGGTCACTGAAGCTTTCTTT

size: once
D: .
J: TRBJ1-5
V: TRBV24-1
CDR3: CATSDPPMSQPQHF
DNA: TGTGCCACCAGTGATCCCCCTATGTCTCAGCCCCAGCATTTT

size: once
D: TRBD2
J: TRBJ2-3
V: TRBV9
CDR3: CASATSGSTDTQYF
DNA: TGTGCCAGCGCGACTAGCGGGAGCACAGATACGCAGTATTTT

size: .
D: .
J: TRBJ2-3
V: TRBV19
CDR3: CASTRDTGTDTQYF
DNA: TGTGCCAGTACCCGGGACACCGGCACAGATACGCAGTATTTT

size: .
D: .
J: TRBJ2-2
V: TRBV18
CDR3: CASSSSPGVATGELFF
DNA: TGTGCCAGCTCATCATCACCTGGGGTGGCGACCGGGGAGCTGTTTTTT

size: .
D: TRBD2
J: TRBJ2-3
V: TRBV7-2
CDR3: CASRRGGDTQYF
DNA: TGTGCCAGCAGACGGGGGGGAGATACGCAGTATTTT

size: .
D: TRBD1
J: TRBJ2-2
V: TRBV5-8
CDR3: CASPWYRGRTGELFF
DNA: TGTGCCAGCCCCTGGTACAGGGGGCGAACCGGGGAGCTGTTTTTT

size: .
D: TRBD2
J: TRBJ2-1
V: TRBV5-4
CDR3: CASSLAGASYNEQFF
DNA: TGTGCCAGCAGCTTAGCGGGGGCCTCTTACAATGAGCAGTTCTTC

size: .
D: .
J: TRBJ1-5
V: TRBV7-2
CDR3: CASSPQGGYSNQPQHF
DNA: TGTGCCAGCAGCCCCCAGGGCGGTTATAGCAATCAGCCCCAGCATTTT

size: few
D: .
J: TRBJ1-6
V: TRBV27
CDR3: CASSNEWPAGDSPLHF
DNA: TGTGCCAGCAGTAACGAATGGCCGGCGGGGGATTCACCCCTCCACTTT

size: .
D: TRBD1
J: TRBJ1-5
V: TRBV28
CDR3: CASSMTGGNQPQHF
DNA: TGTGCCAGCAGTATGACAGGGGGCAACCAGCCCCAGCATTTT

size: few
D: .
J: TRBJ1-1
V: TRBV7-9
CDR3: CASSLLGLQNTEAFF
DNA: TGTGCCAGCAGCTTATTGGGGCTCCAAAACACTGAAGCTTTCTTT

size: .
D: TRBD1
J: TRBJ2-2
V: TRBV5-1
CDR3: CASSRRQGSTGELFF
DNA: TGCGCCAGCAGCCGAAGACAGGGAAGCACCGGGGAGCTGTTTTTT

size: .
D: .
J: TRBJ1-6
V: TRBV5-6
CDR3: CASSLRLGSPLHF
DNA: TGTGCCAGCAGCTTGCGGTTGGGATCACCCCTCCACTTT

size: .
D: TRBD1
J: TRBJ2-2
V: TRBV27
CDR3: CASMQGAGGELFF
DNA: TGTGCCAGCATGCAGGGGGCGGGCGGGGAGCTGTTTTTT

size: .
D: .
J: TRBJ1-1
V: TRBV5-6
CDR3: CASSFPGSNTEAFF
DNA: TGTGCCAGCAGTTTCCCGGGATCGAACACTGAAGCTTTCTTT

size: .
D: .
J: TRBJ2-5
V: TRBV5-4
CDR3: CATREKNQETQYF
DNA: TGTGCCACCCGGGAGAAAAACCAAGAGACCCAGTACTTC

size: .
D: .
J: TRBJ1-1
V: TRBV6-6
CDR3: CASSYLATGYTEAFF
DNA: TGTGCCAGCAGTTACCTTGCTACAGGCTACACTGAAGCTTTCTTT